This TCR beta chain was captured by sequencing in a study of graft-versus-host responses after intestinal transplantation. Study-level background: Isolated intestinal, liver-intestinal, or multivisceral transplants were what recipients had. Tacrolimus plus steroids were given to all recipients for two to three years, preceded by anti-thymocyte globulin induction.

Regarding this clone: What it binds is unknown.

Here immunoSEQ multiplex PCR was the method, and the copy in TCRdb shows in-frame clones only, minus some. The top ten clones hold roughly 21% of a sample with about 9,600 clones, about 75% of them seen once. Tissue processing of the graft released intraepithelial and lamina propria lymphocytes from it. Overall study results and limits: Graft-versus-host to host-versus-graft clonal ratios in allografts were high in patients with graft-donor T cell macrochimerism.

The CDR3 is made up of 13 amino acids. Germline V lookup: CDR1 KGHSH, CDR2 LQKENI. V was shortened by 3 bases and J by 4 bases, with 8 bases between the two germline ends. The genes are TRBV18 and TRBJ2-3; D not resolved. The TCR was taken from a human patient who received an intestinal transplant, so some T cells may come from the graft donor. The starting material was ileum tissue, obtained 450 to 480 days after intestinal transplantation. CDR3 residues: CASSPPLADTQYF. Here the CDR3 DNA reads TGTGCCAGCTCACCGCCGTTGGCAGATACGCAGTATTTT.